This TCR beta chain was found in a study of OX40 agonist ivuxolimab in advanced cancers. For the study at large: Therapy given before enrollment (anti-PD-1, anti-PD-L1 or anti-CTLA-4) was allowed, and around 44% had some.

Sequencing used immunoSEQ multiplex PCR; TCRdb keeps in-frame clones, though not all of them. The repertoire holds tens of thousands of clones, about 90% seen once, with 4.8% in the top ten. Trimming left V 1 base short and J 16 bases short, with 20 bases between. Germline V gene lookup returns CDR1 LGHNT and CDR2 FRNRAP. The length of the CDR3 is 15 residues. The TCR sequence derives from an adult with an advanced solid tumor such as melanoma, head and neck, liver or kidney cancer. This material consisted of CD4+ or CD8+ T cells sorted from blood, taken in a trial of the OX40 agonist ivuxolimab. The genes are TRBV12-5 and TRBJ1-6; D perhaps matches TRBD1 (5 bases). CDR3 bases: TGTGCTAGTGGTTTGGGGCGGACATGGGCCCAATTTCTCCACTTT. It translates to CASGLGRTWAQFLHF.